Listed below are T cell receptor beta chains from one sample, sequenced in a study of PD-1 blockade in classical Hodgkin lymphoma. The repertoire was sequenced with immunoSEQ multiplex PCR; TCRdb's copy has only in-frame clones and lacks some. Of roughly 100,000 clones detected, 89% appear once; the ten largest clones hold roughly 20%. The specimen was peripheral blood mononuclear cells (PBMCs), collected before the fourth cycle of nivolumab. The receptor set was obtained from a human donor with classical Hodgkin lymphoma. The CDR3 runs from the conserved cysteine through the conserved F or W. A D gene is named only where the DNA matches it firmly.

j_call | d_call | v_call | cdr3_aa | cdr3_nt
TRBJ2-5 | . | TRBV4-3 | CASSQGQGGETQYF | TGCGCCAGCAGCCAAGGACAGGGAGGGGAGACCCAGTACTTC
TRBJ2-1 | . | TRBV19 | CASSIGYGGVFYNEQFF | TGTGCCAGTAGTATAGGTTATGGCGGGGTCTTTTACAATGAGCAGTTCTTC
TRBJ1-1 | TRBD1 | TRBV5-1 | CASSSATGVSTEAFF | TGCGCCAGCAGCTCCGCTACAGGGGTCAGTACTGAAGCTTTCTTT
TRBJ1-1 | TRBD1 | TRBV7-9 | CASSLTAGGDTEAFF | TGTGCCAGCAGCCTCACGGCAGGGGGTGACACTGAAGCTTTCTTT
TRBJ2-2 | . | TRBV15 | CATSPPLAGELFF | TGTGCCACCAGCCCTCCTCTGGCCGGGGAGCTGTTTTTT
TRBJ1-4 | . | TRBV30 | CAWRVGRGKLFF | TGTGCCTGGCGAGTGGGGAGAGGAAAACTGTTTTTT
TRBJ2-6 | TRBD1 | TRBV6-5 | CASNPQGAGANVLTF | TGTGCCAGCAACCCACAGGGGGCTGGGGCCAACGTCCTGACTTTC
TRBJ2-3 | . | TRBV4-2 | CASSQVPEGTDTQYF | TGTGCCAGCAGCCAAGTCCCGGAGGGCACAGATACGCAGTATTTT
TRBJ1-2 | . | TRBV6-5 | CASSYSWEDYGYTF | TGTGCCAGCAGTTACTCCTGGGAAGACTATGGCTACACCTTC
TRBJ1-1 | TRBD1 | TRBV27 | CASSLNEDRGTEAFF | TGTGCCAGCAGTTTAAACGAGGACAGGGGAACTGAAGCTTTCTTT
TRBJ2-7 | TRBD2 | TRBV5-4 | CASSLTSGPNYEQYF | TGTGCCAGCAGCCTAACTAGCGGGCCTAACTACGAGCAGTACTTC
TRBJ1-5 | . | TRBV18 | CASSTRAQTKRPQHF | TGTGCCAGCTCAACACGTGCGCAGACTAAAAGGCCCCAGCATTTT
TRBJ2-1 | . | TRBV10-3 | CAISSAGSSYNEQFF | TGTGCCATCAGCTCCGCCGGCAGCTCCTACAATGAGCAGTTCTTC
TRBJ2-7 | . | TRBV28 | CASSLRAGIYEQYF | TGTGCCAGCAGTTTACGCGCGGGAATCTACGAGCAGTACTTC
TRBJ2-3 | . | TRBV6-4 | CASSGREADTQYF | TGTGCCAGCTCAGGCAGGGAGGCAGATACGCAGTATTTT
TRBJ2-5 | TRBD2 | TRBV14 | CASSLWTSSVGETQYF | TGTGCCAGCAGCCTCTGGACTAGCTCCGTCGGCGAGACCCAGTACTTC
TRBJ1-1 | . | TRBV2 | CASSEDWQGYTEAFF | TGTGCCAGCAGTGAAGACTGGCAGGGGTACACTGAAGCTTTCTTT
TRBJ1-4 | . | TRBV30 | CAWSGGRVGEKLFF | TGTGCCTGGAGTGGGGGCAGGGTGGGTGAAAAACTGTTTTTT
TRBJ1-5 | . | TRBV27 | CASSLSTGSQPQHF | TGTGCCAGCAGTTTATCAACGGGTTCGCAGCCCCAGCATTTT
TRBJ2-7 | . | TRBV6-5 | CASIGEGYEQYF | TGTGCCAGCATCGGAGAGGGATACGAGCAGTACTTC
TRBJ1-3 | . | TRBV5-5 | CASSFPSWPGTIYF | TGTGCCAGCAGTTTCCCCTCTTGGCCGGGCACCATATATTTT
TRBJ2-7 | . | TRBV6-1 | CASSEERGGYEQYF | TGTGCCAGCAGTGAAGAAAGGGGGGGATACGAGCAGTACTTC
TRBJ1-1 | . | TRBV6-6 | CASSYSSNTGTEAFF | TGTGCCAGCAGTTACTCTTCTAACACGGGCACTGAAGCTTTCTTT